The clone carrying this T cell receptor (beta chain) occurred once. This specimen belongs to a study of blood T cells in healthy people across ages. A sample-barcoded 5' primer and a J-beta primer mix were used in a second PCR of about 7 to 12 cycles. TCRdb used MiXCR to reprocess the 5' RACE reads, holding one entry per CDR3 protein. The table shows more than 650,000 distinct CDR3 sequences, with less than 70% occurring only once. The TCR sequence derives from a man older than 75 in good health. The sequencing sample was made of blood.

The CDR3 is CASSSSSVSYNEQFF. The CDR3 DNA reads as TGTGCCAGCAGTTCAAGCAGTGTTTCCTACAATGAGCAGTTCTTC. V usage is TRBV12-3 or TRBV12-4 and J usage is TRBJ2-1, with D unresolved. The ends were cut back, 4 bases at V and 1 base at J, with 11 bases in the middle. This CDR3 is 15 amino acids long.